This TCR beta chain was obtained from a study of CD8+ T cells in alopecia areata. Whole-study context: Tofacitinib was taken orally by treated patients, and the dose was 5 to 10 mg twice daily.

Treatment denoted: oral pan-JAK inhibitor, 5-10 mg twice daily. This CDR3 has 17 residues. The germline V gene encodes CDR1 SEHNR and CDR2 FQNEAQ (reference sequence). Trimming stripped 2 bases from V and 0 bases from J, with 13 bases between. TCR sequencing used cDNA made by reverse transcription of extracted RNA. Repertoires were generated with immunoSEQ multiplex PCR, while TCRdb's copy carries only in-frame clones and drops some. The sample shows about 190,000 clones, about three fifths of them seen only once. This TCR was recovered from a human donor with alopecia areata. The V call is TRBV7-9, the J call TRBJ2-2; D possibly corresponds to TRBD1 (5 bases). The material sequenced was CD4+ T cells sorted from blood, taken around week 50, from a patient treated with tofacitinib. CDR3 residues: CASSLIIQGTNTGELFF. The CDR3 nucleotides are TGTGCCAGCAGCTTAATTATCCAGGGAACGAACACCGGGGAGCTGTTTTTT.